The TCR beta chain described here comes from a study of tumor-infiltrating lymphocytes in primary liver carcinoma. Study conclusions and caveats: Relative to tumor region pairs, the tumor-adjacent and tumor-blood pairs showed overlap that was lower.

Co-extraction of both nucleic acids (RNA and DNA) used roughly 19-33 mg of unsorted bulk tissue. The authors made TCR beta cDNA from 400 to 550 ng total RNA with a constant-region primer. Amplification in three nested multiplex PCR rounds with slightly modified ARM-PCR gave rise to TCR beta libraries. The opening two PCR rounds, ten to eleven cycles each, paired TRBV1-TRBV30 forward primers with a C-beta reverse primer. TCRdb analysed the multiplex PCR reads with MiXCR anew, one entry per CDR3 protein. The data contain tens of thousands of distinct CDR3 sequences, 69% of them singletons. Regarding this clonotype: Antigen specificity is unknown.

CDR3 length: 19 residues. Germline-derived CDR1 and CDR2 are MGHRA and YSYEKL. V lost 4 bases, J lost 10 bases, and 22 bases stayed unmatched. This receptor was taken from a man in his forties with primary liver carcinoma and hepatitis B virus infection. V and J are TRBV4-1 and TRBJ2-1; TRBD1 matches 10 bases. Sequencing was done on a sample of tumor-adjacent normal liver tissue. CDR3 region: CASSPRTGGCNGRGNEQFF. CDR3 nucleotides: TGCGCCAGCAGCCCACGGACAGGGGGGTGTAACGGGAGAGGGAACGAGCAGTTCTTC.